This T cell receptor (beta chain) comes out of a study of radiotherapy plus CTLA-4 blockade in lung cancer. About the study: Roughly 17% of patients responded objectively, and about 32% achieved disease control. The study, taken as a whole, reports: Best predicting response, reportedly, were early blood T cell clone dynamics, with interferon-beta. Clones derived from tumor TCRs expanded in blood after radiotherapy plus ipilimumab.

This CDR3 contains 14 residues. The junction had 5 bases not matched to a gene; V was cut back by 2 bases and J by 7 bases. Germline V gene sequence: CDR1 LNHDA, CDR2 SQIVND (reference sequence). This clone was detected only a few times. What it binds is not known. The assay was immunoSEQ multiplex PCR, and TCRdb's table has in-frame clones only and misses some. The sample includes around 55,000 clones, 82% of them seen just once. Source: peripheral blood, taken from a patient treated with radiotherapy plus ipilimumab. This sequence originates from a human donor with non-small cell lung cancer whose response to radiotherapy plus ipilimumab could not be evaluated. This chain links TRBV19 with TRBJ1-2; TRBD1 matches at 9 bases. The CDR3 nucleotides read TGTGCCAGTAGTATAAGCAGGGGACAGGGTGGCTACACCTTC. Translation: CASSISRGQGGYTF.